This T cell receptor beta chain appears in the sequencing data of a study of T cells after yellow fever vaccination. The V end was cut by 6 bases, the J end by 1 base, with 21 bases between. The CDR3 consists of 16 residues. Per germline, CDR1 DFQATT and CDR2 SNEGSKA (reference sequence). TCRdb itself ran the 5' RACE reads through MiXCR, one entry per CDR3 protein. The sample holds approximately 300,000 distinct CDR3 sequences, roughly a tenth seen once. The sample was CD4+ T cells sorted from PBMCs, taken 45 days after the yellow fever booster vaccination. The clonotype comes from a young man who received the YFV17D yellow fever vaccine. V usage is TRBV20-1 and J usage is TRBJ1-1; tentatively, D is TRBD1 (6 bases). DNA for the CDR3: TGCAGTGCCAGGGTCTTTAGGGGGGGAGGGAACACTGAAGCTTTCTTT. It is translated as CSARVFRGGGNTEAFF.